The T cell receptor beta chain under discussion was sequenced for a study of regulatory T cells in long-lasting Graves disease. Time point: newly diagnosed GD, antithyroid drugs for less than 3 months. The TCR library was made from RNA that had been extracted from PBMCs in TRIzol. Diagnoses of Graves' disease were made by American Thyroid Association guidelines. CDR3 length equals 17 residues. Trimming cost V 2 bases and J 0 bases, with 13 bases left between them. The germline V gene encodes CDR1 MGHRA and CDR2 YSYEKL. Researchers made TCR beta libraries by using iRepertoire HTBI primers and running Arm-PCR on CDR3 regions. TCRdb processed the multiplex PCR reads anew with MiXCR; each CDR3 protein has one entry. The sample records 400,000 to 500,000 distinct CDR3 sequences, 15% being singletons. In its sample, this clonotype was seen a few times. These data also featured in a second study, about T cells in Graves' hyperthyroidism and ophthalmopathy. From that second work: With the HTBI primer set, the TCR CDR3 went through a first round of RT-PCR. Peripheral blood also featured most of the thyroid clonotypes expanded above 0.001.

V gene TRBV4-1 combines with J gene TRBJ1-4; D gene ambiguous. This clonotype originated in a woman aged 25 to 45 with Graves disease. The sample in question was peripheral blood mononuclear cells (PBMCs), obtained at new diagnosis, from a patient treated with antithyroid drugs. The CDR3 nucleotides read TGCGCCAGCAGCCAACCCAATGGGCGGACAACTAATGAAAAACTGTTTTTT. As protein: CASSQPNGRTTNEKLFF.